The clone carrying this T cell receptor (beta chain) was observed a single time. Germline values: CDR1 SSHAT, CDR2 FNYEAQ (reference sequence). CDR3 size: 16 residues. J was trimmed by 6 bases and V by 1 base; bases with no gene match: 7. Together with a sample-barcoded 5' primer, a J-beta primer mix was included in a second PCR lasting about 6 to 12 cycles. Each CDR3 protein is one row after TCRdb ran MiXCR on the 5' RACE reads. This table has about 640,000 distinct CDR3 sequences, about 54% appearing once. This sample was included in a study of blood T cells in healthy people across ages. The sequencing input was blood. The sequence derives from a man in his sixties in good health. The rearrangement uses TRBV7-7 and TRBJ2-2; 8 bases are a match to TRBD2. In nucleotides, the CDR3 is TGTGCCAGCAGCTTAGTTCCAGCGGGGGTCGCCGGGGAGCTGTTTTTT. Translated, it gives CASSLVPAGVAGELFF.